These 14 T cell receptor beta chains came from one sample sequenced in a study of regulatory T cells in long-lasting Graves disease. Time point specified: newly diagnosed GD, antithyroid drugs for less than 3 months. The TCR library was made from RNA that had been extracted from PBMCs in TRIzol. Building of the TCR beta libraries involved iRepertoire HTBI primers and Arm-PCR of CDR3 regions. TCRdb ran MiXCR on the multiplex PCR reads and lists one entry per CDR3 protein. The repertoire holds about 460,000 distinct CDR3 sequences, with 14% as singletons. These sequences were also reported in another study, on T cells in Graves' hyperthyroidism and ophthalmopathy.

Sequences were derived from peripheral blood mononuclear cells (PBMCs), sampled at new diagnosis, from a patient treated with antithyroid drugs. Receptors originate from a woman between 50 and 59 years old with Graves disease.

The J gene is TRBJ1-4, the V gene TRBV7-9; 8 bases fit TRBD1. The CDR3 extends over 15 amino acids. Looked up from germline, CDR1 is SEHNR and CDR2 is FQNEAQ (reference sequence). Losses at the gene ends were 1 base for V and 4 bases for J; bases not matched to a gene: 2. CDR3 in DNA: TGTGCCAGCAGCTTAGGGACAGGGAATAATGAAAAACTGTTTTTT. It codes for CASSLGTGNNEKLFF.

V and J are TRBV20-1 and TRBJ2-7, with D possibly TRBD2 on 5 matching bases. Trimming cost V 6 bases and J 5 bases, with 20 bases left between them. Germline values: CDR1 DFQATT, CDR2 SNEGSKA (reference sequence). This CDR3 has 14 residues. The chain's CDR3 is CSASPPGELNEQYF. The CDR3 coding sequence is TGCAGTGCATCCCCACCTGGGGAGTTGAACGAGCAGTACTTC.

This clonotype was observed many times. The chain couples TRBV3-1 to TRBJ2-1; TRBD2 matches at 12 bases. CDR3 length: 14 amino acids. The ends lost 4 bases at V and 10 bases at J; junction bases unmatched: 5. Germline CDR1 and CDR2: LGHDT and YNNKEL (reference sequence). CDR3 protein: CASSLTSGSEEQFF. As DNA, the CDR3 is TGTGCCAGCAGCCTGACTAGCGGGAGTGAGGAGCAGTTCTTC.

The rearrangement uses TRBV5-1 and TRBJ2-7, with D tentatively TRBD2 (6 bases). CDR1 and CDR2 (germline): SGHRS, YFSETQ. V was cut by 0 bases and J by 6 bases, with 25 bases left in between. This CDR3 has 18 residues. The CDR3 coding sequence is TGCGCCAGCAGCTTGGACCCGCAAACTAGCTTTAAGCCTGCCGAGCAGTACTTC. Translation: CASSLDPQTSFKPAEQYF. The variable domain in full, with the rest retrieved from reference TRBV5-1 and TRBJ2-7, is KAGVTQTPRYLIKTRGQQVTLSCSPISGHRSVSWYQQTPGQGLQFLFEYFSETQRNKGNFPGRFSGRQFSNSRSEMNVSTLELGDSALYLCASSLDPQTSFKPAEQYFGPGTRLTVT.

V gene TRBV7-2 combines with J gene TRBJ2-1; D might be TRBD2 (5 bases). The CDR3 runs to 15 residues. The germline V and J ends were trimmed by 7 bases and 3 bases, with 16 bases remaining between them. The germline V gene encodes CDR1 SGHTA and CDR2 FQGNSA. The CDR3: CASTLLVSDYNEQFF. CDR3 DNA: TGTGCCAGCACACTACTAGTTAGTGACTACAATGAGCAGTTCTTC.

Remarks on this clonotype: This may come from a read error, since a much larger clone is one base off. CDR3 residues: CATSKVTSRGSPLHF. CDR3 sequence (DNA): TGTGCCACCAGCAAAGTTACGTCCCGTGGTTCACCCCTCCACTTT. V usage is TRBV15 and J usage is TRBJ1-6; no definite D call. With 4 bases removed from V and 9 bases from J, the gap between germline ends came to 16 bases. The germline V gene has CDR1 LNHNV and CDR2 YYDKDF (reference sequence). The CDR3 consists of 15 residues. The whole variable domain, remainder taken from reference TRBV15 and TRBJ1-6, is DAMVIQNPRYQVTQFGKPVTLSCSQTLNHNVMYWYQQKSSQAPKLLFHYYDKDFNNEADTPDNFQSRRPNTSFCFLDIRSPGLGDTAMYLCATSKVTSRGSPLHFGNGTRLTVT.

As concerns this clonotype: Sequence at one end of the junction differs from germline and may be a read error. J is TRBJ2-5 and V is TRBV11-2; 10 nucleotides align to TRBD2. The CDR3 has 13 residues. Looked up from germline, CDR1 is SGHAT and CDR2 is FQNNGV. CDR3 nucleotides: TGTGCCAGCAGCCGGCTAGCGGGAGAGGCCCAGTACTTC. This gives the protein CASSRLAGEAQYF.

Ten or more counts support this clonotype. This chain joins TRBV6-1 and TRBJ2-2; D perhaps matches TRBD1 (6 bases). The V gene lost 7 bases and the J gene lost 7 bases, with 19 bases spanning the gap. Germline CDR1 is MNHNS and CDR2 is SASEGT. The length of the CDR3 is 15 residues. DNA for the CDR3: TGTGCCAGCACCCTCCAGGGGAATTGGGACGGGGAGCTGTTTTTT. This translates into CASTLQGNWDGELFF.

This clonotype was observed a few times. This chain uses TRBV12-3 or TRBV12-4 with TRBJ2-7, with D tentatively TRBD1 (6 bases). The CDR3 covers 12 residues. CDR3 in amino acids: CDREGESCEQYF. As DNA, the CDR3 is TGTGATAGAGAGGGGGAAAGTTGCGAGCAGTACTTC.

This clonotype was counted many times. CDR3 sequence reads: CASSLRGVVRGYTF. CDR3 DNA: TGTGCCAGCAGTCTTCGGGGGGTCGTCCGGGGCTACACCTTC. The chain joins TRBV28 to TRBJ1-2; tentatively, D is TRBD1 (5 bases). V lost 5 bases and J lost 8, with 18 bases in between. Germline V gene sequence: CDR1 MDHEN, CDR2 SYDVKM. The CDR3 is made up of 14 amino acids.

This chain links TRBV7-3 with TRBJ1-2, with unresolved D. The CDR3 loop spans 13 amino acids. Trimming pared 2 bases from V and 4 bases from J, leaving 8 bases between. Germline loops: CDR1 SGHTA, CDR2 FQGTGA. Here the CDR3 reads CASSLLCTYGYTF. Here the CDR3 DNA reads TGTGCCAGCAGCTTACTGTGTACCTATGGCTACACCTTC.

The table lists this clonotype with many counts. The rearrangement uses TRBV12-3 or TRBV12-4 and TRBJ2-2; 10 positions agree with TRBD1. The CDR3 sequence is 16 residues long. J gave up 0 bases and V 5 bases, and 3 bases lay outside the gene matches. The CDR3 protein is CASSPGQGANTGELFF. CDR3 in DNA: TGTGCCAGCAGTCCAGGACAGGGGGCGAACACCGGGGAGCTGTTTTTT.

The chain recombines TRBV29-1 with TRBJ2-1, with D uncertain. CDR3 length equals 13 residues. Looked up from germline, CDR1 is SQVTM and CDR2 is ANQGSEA. The germline V and J ends were trimmed by 6 bases and 8 bases, with 17 bases remaining between them. This chain's CDR3 is CSVSTPRFHEQFF. CDR3 nucleotides: TGCAGCGTATCGACCCCTCGGTTTCATGAGCAGTTCTTC.

This clonotype has only a few counts. The chain carries TRBV5-6 and TRBJ2-3; 9 bases map to TRBD2. Losses at the gene ends were 2 bases for V and 4 bases for J; bases not matched to a gene: 11. CDR3 length: 17 residues. CDR1 is SGHDT and CDR2 is YYEEEE in the germline V gene. In DNA, the CDR3 is TGTGCCAGCAGCTTCGGCGGTCTAGCGGGAAAGGCAGATACGCAGTATTTT. It specifies CASSFGGLAGKADTQYF.